Sequencing of this T cell receptor (beta chain) was carried out in a study of shared T cell receptors in the human thymus. The V end lost 6 bases, the J end lost 7 bases, and 10 bases lay between the germline ends. This CDR3 comprises 12 residues. CDR1 is SNHLY, CDR2 FYNNEI, per germline. The data were produced by immunoSEQ multiplex PCR, yet TCRdb's version contains in-frame clones alone and is incomplete. The sample includes 700,000 or so clones, roughly 85% of them seen just once. This same sample was also part of a study on human thymus T cells.

This receptor was obtained from a girl in the first two years of life with a congenital heart defect. The material sequenced was thymocytes. The chain has TRBV2 and TRBJ1-5, with TRBD1 as a possible D gene (5 bases). The CDR3 loop reads CASRSGGQPQHF. The CDR3 nucleotides are TGTGCCAGCAGATCTGGGGGGCAGCCCCAGCATTTT.